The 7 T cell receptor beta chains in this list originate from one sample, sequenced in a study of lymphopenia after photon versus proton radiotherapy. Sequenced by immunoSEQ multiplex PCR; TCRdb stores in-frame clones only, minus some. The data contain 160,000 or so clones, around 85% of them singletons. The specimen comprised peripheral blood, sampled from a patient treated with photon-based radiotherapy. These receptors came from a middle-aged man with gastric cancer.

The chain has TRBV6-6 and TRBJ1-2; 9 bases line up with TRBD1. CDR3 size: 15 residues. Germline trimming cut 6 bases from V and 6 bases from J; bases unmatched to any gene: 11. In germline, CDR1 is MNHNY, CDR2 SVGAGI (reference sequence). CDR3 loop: CASSPGTGLSDGYTF. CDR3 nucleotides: TGTGCCAGCAGCCCCGGGACAGGGCTTTCGGATGGCTACACCTTC.

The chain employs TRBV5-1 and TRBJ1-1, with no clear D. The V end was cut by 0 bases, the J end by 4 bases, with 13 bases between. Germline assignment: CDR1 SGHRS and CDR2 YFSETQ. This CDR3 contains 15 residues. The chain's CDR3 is CASSLGDFSGTEAFF. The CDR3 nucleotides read TGCGCCAGCAGCTTGGGTGATTTTTCGGGCACTGAAGCTTTCTTT.

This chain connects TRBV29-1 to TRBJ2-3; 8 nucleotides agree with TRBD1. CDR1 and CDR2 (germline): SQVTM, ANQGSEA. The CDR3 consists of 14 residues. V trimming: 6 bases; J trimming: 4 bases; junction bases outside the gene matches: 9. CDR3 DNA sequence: TGCAGCGTGCGACAGGGGTCAAGGGCAGATACGCAGTATTTT. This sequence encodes CSVRQGSRADTQYF.

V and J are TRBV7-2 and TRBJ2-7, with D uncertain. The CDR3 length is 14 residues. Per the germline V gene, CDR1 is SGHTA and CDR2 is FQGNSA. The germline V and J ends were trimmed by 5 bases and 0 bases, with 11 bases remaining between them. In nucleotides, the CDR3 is TGTGCCAGCAGCCCCCGGACGGTCTCCTACGAGCAGTACTTC. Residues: CASSPRTVSYEQYF.

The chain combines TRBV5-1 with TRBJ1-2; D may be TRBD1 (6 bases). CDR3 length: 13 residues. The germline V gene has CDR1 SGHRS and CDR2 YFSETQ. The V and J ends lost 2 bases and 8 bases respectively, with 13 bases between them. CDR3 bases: TGCGCCAGCAGCTTTCAGGGGACCCAAGGCTACACCTTC. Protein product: CASSFQGTQGYTF.

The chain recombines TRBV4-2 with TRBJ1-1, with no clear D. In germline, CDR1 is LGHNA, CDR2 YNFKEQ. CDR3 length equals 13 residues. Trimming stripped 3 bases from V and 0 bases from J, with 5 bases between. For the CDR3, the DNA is TGTGCCAGCAGCCAGCGGGTGAACACTGAAGCTTTCTTT. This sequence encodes CASSQRVNTEAFF.

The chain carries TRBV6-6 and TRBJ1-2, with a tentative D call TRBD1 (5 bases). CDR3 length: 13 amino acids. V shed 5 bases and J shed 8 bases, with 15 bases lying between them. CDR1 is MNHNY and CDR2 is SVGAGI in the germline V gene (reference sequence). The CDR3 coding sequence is TGTGCCAGCAGTAGTCAAGGGGATTACGGCTACACCTTC. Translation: CASSSQGDYGYTF.